This T cell receptor (beta chain) is from a study of blood T cell repertoires in COVID-19. Overall study context: Researchers got acute and convalescent COVID-19 samples from the United States, Italy and Spain. From T cells, B-cell-depleted T cells, or PBMCs came the material, which was cDNA or gDNA.

As processed by the authors: Scientists estimated how many nucleated cells there were by amplifying reference gene primers. Profiled with immunoSEQ multiplex PCR; TCRdb holds only in-frame clones, not every one. The V and J calls and clone size were taken over from that table, and D and trimming were inferred from the DNA. The data show 250,000 or so clones, about nine tenths seen once. Patients in Seattle were enrolled during active infection, then followed longitudinally. CDR1 MNHEY and CDR2 SVGAGI come from the germline V gene. Trimming took 5 bases from V and 7 from J; bases not matched to a gene: 10. The CDR3 runs 15 residues.

The chain joins TRBV6-5 to TRBJ1-5; TRBD1 matches at 8 bases. The sequenced material came from peripheral blood. This receptor was obtained from a man aged 25-45 years with COVID-19, enrolled during active disease. CDR3 bases: TGTGCCAGCAGTCCACAGGGGGGTGGAAAACAGCCCCAGCATTTT. Residues: CASSPQGGGKQPQHF.